These T cell receptor beta chains were read from a single sample in a study of cytomegalovirus exposure and HLA in healthy donors. Sequencing was performed with immunoSEQ multiplex PCR; in TCRdb, only in-frame clones are kept and a portion is missing. Counted here are 100,000 or so clones, roughly 83% occurring once; the ten biggest clones make up 2.5% to 3%. Sequencing was carried out using PBMCs. These receptors were collected from a man aged 35-49 years in good health and CMV-seronegative. CDR3s include the opening cysteine and the closing phenylalanine or tryptophan. The D gene is left open where the match is weak. Clone size is given for some rows only: seen once, a few or many times, or a class if the clone is expanded.

V: TRBV2
D: TRBD1
J: TRBJ1-2
size: -
DNA: TGTGCCAGCAGTGCCCCCGGGCCGGACAGGGGCGGCTATGGCTACACCTTC
CDR3: CASSAPGPDRGGYGYTF

V: TRBV5-1
D: -
J: TRBJ2-4
size: -
DNA: TGCGCCAGCAGCTTGGGTGGGGACGGTAACCTAGCGGCCAAAAACATTCAGTACTTC
CDR3: CASSLGGDGNLAAKNIQYF

V: TRBV6-6
D: -
J: TRBJ2-3
size: -
DNA: TGTGCCAGCAGTTCGGGAGATACACAGTATTTT
CDR3: CASSSGDTQYF

V: TRBV19
D: -
J: TRBJ1-5
size: -
DNA: TGTGCCAGTAGTATTCGGGGGGGCAATCAGCCCCAGCATTTT
CDR3: CASSIRGGNQPQHF

V: TRBV14
D: -
J: TRBJ1-1
size: -
DNA: TGTGCCAGCAGCCAAGTAGGCGGGCGGACTGAAGCTTTCTTT
CDR3: CASSQVGGRTEAFF

V: TRBV7-8
D: TRBD1
J: TRBJ1-1
size: once
DNA: TGTGCCAGCAGCTTAGCGACAGGGGTGAACACTGAAGCTTTCTTT
CDR3: CASSLATGVNTEAFF

V: TRBV7-6
D: -
J: TRBJ2-2
size: -
DNA: TGTGCCAGCAGCTTTCCCGGGTCCACCGGGGAGCTGTTTTTT
CDR3: CASSFPGSTGELFF

V: TRBV11-2
D: TRBD2
J: TRBJ2-5
size: -
DNA: TGTGCCAGCAGCCGGGTCAAATCGGGACTAGCTCGCGAGACCCAGTACTTC
CDR3: CASSRVKSGLARETQYF

V: TRBV5-4
D: TRBD1
J: TRBJ1-1
size: -
DNA: TGTGCCAGCAGCCCACAGGGGGGAGGGACTGAAGCTTTCTTT
CDR3: CASSPQGGGTEAFF

V: TRBV15
D: TRBD2
J: TRBJ2-5
size: -
DNA: TGTGCCACCAGCAGGGGGACTAGCGGGGGGGAAGAGACCCAGTACTTC
CDR3: CATSRGTSGGEETQYF

V: TRBV5-4
D: TRBD1
J: TRBJ2-1
size: -
DNA: TGTGCCAGCAGCGCCGGGACAGGGACCTACAATGAGCAGTTCTTC
CDR3: CASSAGTGTYNEQFF

V: TRBV18
D: -
J: TRBJ1-2
size: -
DNA: TGTGCCAGCTCCCCAACCGATATAGACTATGGCTACACCTTC
CDR3: CASSPTDIDYGYTF

V: TRBV15
D: -
J: TRBJ2-7
size: -
DNA: TGTGCCACCAGCAGCCTAACCTACGAGCAGTACTTC
CDR3: CATSSLTYEQYF

V: TRBV2
D: -
J: TRBJ1-5
size: few
DNA: TGTGCCAGCAGCCCGGGGGTGGGGGTCGGTCAGCCCCAGCATTTT
CDR3: CASSPGVGVGQPQHF

V: TRBV13
D: -
J: TRBJ1-1
size: -
DNA: TGTGCCAGCAGCTTAGGGAGTGGCAGGGGCACTGAAGCTTTCTTT
CDR3: CASSLGSGRGTEAFF

V: TRBV4-3
D: TRBD2
J: TRBJ2-5
size: -
DNA: TGCGCCAGCAGCCAGACTAGCGGGGTAGGAGAGACCCAGTACTTC
CDR3: CASSQTSGVGETQYF

V: TRBV18
D: -
J: TRBJ1-1
size: -
DNA: TGTGCCAGCTCCGAAGGGGTAGCCACTGAAGCTTTCTTT
CDR3: CASSEGVATEAFF

V: TRBV5-1
D: TRBD2
J: TRBJ2-7
size: -
DNA: TGCGCCAGCAGCTTACTAGCGGGGGAAAACTACGAGCAGTACTTC
CDR3: CASSLLAGENYEQYF

V: TRBV4-1
D: TRBD1
J: TRBJ2-7
size: once
DNA: TGCGCCAGCAGCCCCGGACAGGGGGCCTACGAGCAGTACTTC
CDR3: CASSPGQGAYEQYF

V: TRBV15
D: -
J: TRBJ2-1
size: -
DNA: TGTGCCACCAGCAGAGACAAAAGACAGGATTGGGCTGAGCAGTTCTTC
CDR3: CATSRDKRQDWAEQFF

V: TRBV5-1
D: TRBD2
J: TRBJ2-3
size: -
DNA: TGCGCCAGCAGCTTGGCAGCGGGGGAAGATACGCAGTATTTT
CDR3: CASSLAAGEDTQYF

V: TRBV30
D: -
J: TRBJ1-4
size: few
DNA: TGTGCCTTGCCGGGGGGGGACACTAATGAAAAACTGTTTTTT
CDR3: CALPGGDTNEKLFF